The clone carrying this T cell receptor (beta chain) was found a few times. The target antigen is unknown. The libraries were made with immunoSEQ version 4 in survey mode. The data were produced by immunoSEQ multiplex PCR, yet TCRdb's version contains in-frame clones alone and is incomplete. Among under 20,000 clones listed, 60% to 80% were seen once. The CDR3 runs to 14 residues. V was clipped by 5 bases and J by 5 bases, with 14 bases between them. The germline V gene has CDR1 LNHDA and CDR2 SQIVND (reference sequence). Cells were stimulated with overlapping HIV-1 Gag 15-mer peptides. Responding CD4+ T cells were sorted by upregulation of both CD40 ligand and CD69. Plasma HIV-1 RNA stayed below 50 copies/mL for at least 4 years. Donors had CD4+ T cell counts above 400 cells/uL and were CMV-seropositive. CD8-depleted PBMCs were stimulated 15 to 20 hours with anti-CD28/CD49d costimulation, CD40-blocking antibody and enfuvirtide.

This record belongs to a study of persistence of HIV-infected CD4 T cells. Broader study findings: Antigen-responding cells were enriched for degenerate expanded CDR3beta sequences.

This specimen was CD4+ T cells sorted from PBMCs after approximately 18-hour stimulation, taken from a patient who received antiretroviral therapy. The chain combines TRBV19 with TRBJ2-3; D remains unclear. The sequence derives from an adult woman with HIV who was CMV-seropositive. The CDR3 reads CASSSKRNGDTQYF. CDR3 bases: TGTGCCAGTAGTTCTAAACGAAATGGAGATACGCAGTATTTT. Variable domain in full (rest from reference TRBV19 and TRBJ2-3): DGGITQSPKYLFRKEGQNVTLSCEQNLNHDAMYWYRQDPGQGLRLIYYSQIVNDFQKGDIAEGYSVSREKKESFPLTVTSAQKNPTAFYLCASSSKRNGDTQYFGPGTRLTVL.